The rows below give T cell receptor beta chains drawn from one sample of a study of T cells in Graves' hyperthyroidism and ophthalmopathy. One entry per CDR3 protein results from TCRdb running MiXCR on the multiplex PCR reads. Among hundreds of thousands of distinct CDR3 sequences listed, approximately 14% were seen once. The sequencing sample was made of blood. Every receptor here comes from a woman in her forties or fifties with Graves' ophthalmopathy. The CDR3 runs from the conserved cysteine through the conserved F or W. The order of the fields is V gene, D gene, clone size, J gene, CDR3 length, CDR3 DNA, CDR3 protein. The D gene is left open where the match is weak. Not every row has a clone size; where given, it reads once, few, many or a size class.

V gene: TRBV5-1
D gene: TRBD2
clone size: many
J gene: TRBJ2-3
CDR3 length: 18
CDR3 DNA: TGCGCCAGCAGCGTAGGACTAGCGGGAGGCGTTTGGACAGATACGCAGTATTTT
CDR3 protein: CASSVGLAGGVWTDTQYF

V gene: TRBV27
D gene: -
clone size: many
J gene: TRBJ2-1
CDR3 length: 14
CDR3 DNA: TGTGCCAGCAGTTTAAGGCTAGACTACAATGAGCAGTTCTTC
CDR3 protein: CASSLRLDYNEQFF

V gene: TRBV29-1
D gene: TRBD2
clone size: -
J gene: TRBJ2-7
CDR3 length: 17
CDR3 DNA: TGCAGCGTTGAGGGCCGTAGGACTAGCGGGAGTTCATACGAGCAGTACTTC
CDR3 protein: CSVEGRRTSGSSYEQYF

V gene: TRBV29-1
D gene: TRBD2
clone size: few
J gene: TRBJ2-7
CDR3 length: 14
CDR3 DNA: TGCAGCGTCATAGAGGGACTAGCGGGAGGCGAGCAGTACTTC
CDR3 protein: CSVIEGLAGGEQYF

V gene: TRBV3-1
D gene: -
clone size: many
J gene: TRBJ1-1
CDR3 length: 14
CDR3 DNA: TGTGCCAGCAGCCAAGTTGCCGGGAACACTGAAGCTTTCTTT
CDR3 protein: CASSQVAGNTEAFF

V gene: TRBV5-4
D gene: -
clone size: -
J gene: TRBJ2-1
CDR3 length: 15
CDR3 DNA: TGTGCCAGCAGTCCCCTCCCGTGGGCCTACAATGAGCAGTTCTTC
CDR3 protein: CASSPLPWAYNEQFF

V gene: TRBV6-2/TRBV6-3
D gene: -
clone size: few
J gene: TRBJ1-5
CDR3 length: 13
CDR3 DNA: TGTGCCAGCACTCTCGGCTTAATTGCGCCCCAGCATTTT
CDR3 protein: CASTLGLIAPQHF

V gene: TRBV29-1
D gene: -
clone size: many
J gene: TRBJ2-3
CDR3 length: 16
CDR3 DNA: TGCAGCGTTGAAGAGTTCCTTTCTTTAAGCACAGATACGCAGTATTTT
CDR3 protein: CSVEEFLSLSTDTQYF

V gene: TRBV12-5
D gene: TRBD1
clone size: few
J gene: TRBJ1-6
CDR3 length: 12
CDR3 DNA: TGTGCTAGTGGGACAGGGAGAGTATCCCTCCACTTT
CDR3 protein: CASGTGRVSLHF

V gene: TRBV5-5
D gene: TRBD2
clone size: -
J gene: TRBJ2-3
CDR3 length: 18
CDR3 DNA: TGTGCCAGCAGCCAAGATCCCGGGACTAGCGGTTACACAGATACGCAGTATTTT
CDR3 protein: CASSQDPGTSGYTDTQYF

V gene: TRBV7-9
D gene: -
clone size: many
J gene: TRBJ1-2
CDR3 length: 15
CDR3 DNA: TGTGCCAGCAGCCTTCCCCTAACAGGGCGGTATGGCTACACCTTC
CDR3 protein: CASSLPLTGRYGYTF

V gene: TRBV4-2
D gene: TRBD2
clone size: many
J gene: TRBJ2-5
CDR3 length: 17
CDR3 DNA: TGTGCCAGCAGCCACATTATAGCGGGCCGCCCGGAGGAGACCCAGTACTTC
CDR3 protein: CASSHIIAGRPEETQYF

V gene: TRBV15
D gene: -
clone size: -
J gene: TRBJ1-4
CDR3 length: 15
CDR3 DNA: TGTGCCACCAGAAGGGCGTCAGGGTCGGGTGAAAAACTGTTTTTT
CDR3 protein: CATRRASGSGEKLFF

V gene: TRBV27
D gene: -
clone size: many
J gene: TRBJ2-1
CDR3 length: 13
CDR3 DNA: TGTGCCAGCAGTTTCGGGTGGATGAATGAGCAGTTCTTC
CDR3 protein: CASSFGWMNEQFF

V gene: TRBV2
D gene: -
clone size: many
J gene: TRBJ1-1
CDR3 length: 14
CDR3 DNA: TGTGCCACCCCTAGGGCAGGGAAGAACACTGAAGCTTTCTTT
CDR3 protein: CATPRAGKNTEAFF

V gene: TRBV6-1
D gene: TRBD2
clone size: many
J gene: TRBJ2-1
CDR3 length: 15
CDR3 DNA: TGTGCCAGCAGTAAGCCGGGACTAGCGGTCAATGAGCAGTTCTTC
CDR3 protein: CASSKPGLAVNEQFF

V gene: TRBV20-1
D gene: -
clone size: -
J gene: TRBJ2-7
CDR3 length: 13
CDR3 DNA: TGCAGTGCCCCGGGACATACGCCCTACGAGCAGTACTTC
CDR3 protein: CSAPGHTPYEQYF

V gene: TRBV28
D gene: -
clone size: -
J gene: TRBJ2-4
CDR3 length: 14
CDR3 DNA: TGTGCCAGCAGTCTCCGGGATTCCGTAAACATTCAGTACTTC
CDR3 protein: CASSLRDSVNIQYF

V gene: TRBV7-2
D gene: -
clone size: -
J gene: TRBJ2-5
CDR3 length: 16
CDR3 DNA: TGTGCCAGCAGCTCAGTTCAGGGACCGAAACAAGAGACCCAGTACTTC
CDR3 protein: CASSSVQGPKQETQYF

V gene: TRBV10-3
D gene: TRBD2
clone size: many
J gene: TRBJ2-1
CDR3 length: 15
CDR3 DNA: TGTGCCATCACCGAACTAGCGGGAAGCTACAATGAGCAGTTCTTC
CDR3 protein: CAITELAGSYNEQFF

V gene: TRBV24-1
D gene: -
clone size: -
J gene: TRBJ2-1
CDR3 length: 14
CDR3 DNA: TGTGCCACCAGCCCGCTGGGGTCGGGCTATGAGCAGTTCTTC
CDR3 protein: CATSPLGSGYEQFF

V gene: TRBV3-1
D gene: -
clone size: many
J gene: TRBJ1-5
CDR3 length: 16
CDR3 DNA: TGTGCCAGCAGCCAAGGTTCGGCAGGGTTTAATCAGCCCCAGCATTTT
CDR3 protein: CASSQGSAGFNQPQHF

V gene: TRBV5-1
D gene: -
clone size: many
J gene: TRBJ2-1
CDR3 length: 13
CDR3 DNA: TGCGCCAGCAGCCGCACACCGACGGGGGAGCAGTTCTTC
CDR3 protein: CASSRTPTGEQFF

V gene: TRBV19
D gene: TRBD1
clone size: many
J gene: TRBJ2-7
CDR3 length: 15
CDR3 DNA: TGTGCCAGTAATAATCCCGGACAGGCCTCCTACGAGCAGTACTTC
CDR3 protein: CASNNPGQASYEQYF